This is a list of T cell receptor beta chains from one sample in a study of shared clonotypes between healthy human individuals. Using immunoSEQ multiplex PCR, the repertoire was profiled, and TCRdb retains in-frame clones only, with some absent. The sample yields roughly 590,000 clones, roughly 95% seen once. Material for sequencing was naive CD8+ T cells sorted from blood. These receptor sequences come from a woman in her twenties or thirties in good health. CDR3s include the opening cysteine and the closing phenylalanine or tryptophan. D genes are given only for firm matches. Size values are once, few and many counts, or a class for expanded clones, and some rows have none.

d_call	clone_size	v_call	j_call	cdr3_aa	cdr3_nt
-	-	TRBV19	TRBJ1-1	CASSIEVGGTEAFF	TGTGCCAGTAGTATTGAGGTGGGGGGCACTGAAGCTTTCTTT
TRBD2	-	TRBV2	TRBJ2-1	CASSDGSGRVDEQFF	TGTGCCAGCAGTGATGGTAGCGGGAGAGTAGATGAGCAGTTCTTC
TRBD2	-	TRBV9	TRBJ2-3	CASSEPFKEAGVGDTQYF	TGTGCCAGCAGCGAGCCATTCAAGGAAGCGGGAGTTGGAGATACGCAGTATTTT
-	-	TRBV9	TRBJ2-1	CASSVPPEREQFF	TGTGCCAGCAGCGTCCCCCCGGAGAGAGAGCAGTTCTTC
TRBD1	-	TRBV7-9	TRBJ1-1	CASSQTGTANTEAFF	TGTGCCAGCAGTCAAACAGGGACAGCGAACACTGAAGCTTTCTTT
-	-	TRBV4-1	TRBJ2-1	CASSPRRRDYNEQFF	TGCGCCAGCAGCCCCCGGCGGAGAGACTACAATGAGCAGTTCTTC
-	-	TRBV23-1	TRBJ1-4	CASTETLGNEKLFF	TGCGCCAGCACAGAAACCTTAGGAAATGAAAAACTGTTTTTT
-	-	TRBV27	TRBJ2-1	CASSFFNGLSNEQFF	TGTGCCAGCAGTTTCTTTAATGGACTAAGCAATGAGCAGTTCTTC
-	-	TRBV19	TRBJ2-1	CASSIAGREFF	TGTGCCAGTAGTATTGCGGGACGTGAGTTCTTC
-	-	TRBV28	TRBJ2-5	CASSPRGGWHGETQYF	TGTGCCAGCAGCCCTAGGGGGGGTTGGCATGGAGAGACCCAGTACTTC
TRBD2	-	TRBV5-6	TRBJ2-1	CASSSGLAESLYNEQFF	TGTGCCAGCAGCTCCGGACTAGCGGAAAGCCTCTACAATGAGCAGTTCTTC
-	-	TRBV5-4	TRBJ2-3	CATATGGTQYF	TGTGCCACCGCAACCGGAGGGACGCAGTATTTT
TRBD1	-	TRBV9	TRBJ2-3	CASSGGTGGTDTQYF	TGTGCCAGCAGCGGCGGGACAGGGGGCACAGATACGCAGTATTTT
-	-	TRBV27	TRBJ2-3	CASSLWTHDPKYF	TGTGCCAGCAGTTTATGGACGCACGACCCCAAGTATTTT
-	-	TRBV27	TRBJ2-7	CASSLEYTGWNEQYF	TGTGCCAGCAGTTTAGAGTATACAGGGTGGAACGAGCAGTACTTC
-	-	TRBV4-2	TRBJ2-2	CASSSRDTGELFF	TGTGCCAGCAGCTCCCGGGACACCGGGGAGCTGTTTTTT
TRBD2	-	TRBV28	TRBJ2-7	CTSSPRASGNTRQYF	TGTACCAGCAGTCCACGCGCTAGCGGAAATACGAGGCAGTACTTC
-	-	TRBV28	TRBJ2-7	CASSRTIGRTSYEQYF	TGTGCCAGCAGCCGAACAATCGGACGGACCTCCTACGAGCAGTACTTC
-	few	TRBV6-5	TRBJ1-2	CASYAGGGYGYTF	TGTGCCAGCTACGCAGGCGGAGGCTATGGCTACACCTTC
-	-	TRBV5-8	TRBJ2-7	CASKPGFYEQYF	TGTGCCAGCAAACCGGGATTCTACGAGCAGTACTTC
-	-	TRBV28	TRBJ1-1	CASRPTGSTEAFF	TGTGCCAGCAGACCCACAGGGTCGACTGAAGCTTTCTTT
-	-	TRBV19	TRBJ1-1	CASSIVSMNTEAFF	TGTGCCAGTAGTATAGTGTCGATGAACACTGAAGCTTTCTTT
-	-	TRBV19	TRBJ2-3	CASSIAGGRLDTQYF	TGTGCCAGTAGTATAGCGGGGGGCCGCTTAGATACGCAGTATTTT
TRBD1	once	TRBV5-8	TRBJ2-2	CASIGQAHTGELFF	TGTGCCAGCATAGGACAGGCGCACACCGGGGAGCTGTTTTTT
-	-	TRBV19	TRBJ1-5	CASSIGWGNQPQHF	TGTGCCAGTAGTATAGGATGGGGCAATCAGCCCCAGCATTTT
TRBD2	-	TRBV5-4	TRBJ2-1	CASSFGTSGRAGEQFF	TGTGCCAGCAGCTTCGGGACTAGCGGGAGGGCCGGTGAGCAGTTCTTC
TRBD1	-	TRBV11-2	TRBJ2-7	CASSSIWTGSEQYF	TGTGCCAGCAGCTCAATTTGGACAGGTTCCGAGCAGTACTTC
-	-	TRBV2	TRBJ2-7	CASSEGRPPSSYEQYF	TGTGCCAGCAGTGAAGGGCGACCCCCGAGCTCCTACGAGCAGTACTTC
TRBD1	-	TRBV28	TRBJ2-2	CASSLEFPGQGSGELFF	TGTGCCAGCAGTCTCGAATTCCCGGGACAGGGCTCCGGGGAGCTGTTTTTT
TRBD1	-	TRBV9	TRBJ1-5	CASSPQGAGNQPQHF	TGTGCCAGCAGCCCTCAGGGGGCGGGCAATCAGCCCCAGCATTTT
TRBD2	-	TRBV18	TRBJ2-1	CASSQASGSTYNEQFF	TGTGCCAGCTCACAGGCTAGCGGATCCACCTACAATGAGCAGTTCTTC
-	-	TRBV28	TRBJ2-7	CASSLSGQRPYEQYF	TGTGCCAGCAGTTTGTCGGGACAAAGACCCTACGAGCAGTACTTC
TRBD2	-	TRBV19	TRBJ2-7	CASSYEAGRNYEQYF	TGTGCCAGTAGTTATGAAGCGGGGAGAAACTACGAGCAGTACTTC
TRBD2	-	TRBV6-4	TRBJ2-7	CARGYTGGPSYEQYF	TGTGCCAGAGGGTACACGGGAGGCCCGTCCTACGAGCAGTACTTC
-	-	TRBV6-5	TRBJ1-3	CASSFSALRGNTIYF	TGTGCCAGCAGTTTTTCTGCCCTGCGAGGAAACACCATATATTTT
-	-	TRBV4-1	TRBJ2-7	CASSQDRGYEQYF	TGCGCCAGCAGCCAAGATAGGGGCTACGAGCAGTACTTC
-	-	TRBV6-1	TRBJ1-1	CASTLTGTNTEAFF	TGTGCCAGCACCCTGACAGGAACGAACACTGAAGCTTTCTTT
TRBD1	-	TRBV27	TRBJ2-7	CASSLSFGTVSYEQYF	TGTGCCAGCAGTTTATCCTTCGGGACAGTCTCCTACGAGCAGTACTTC
TRBD1	-	TRBV28	TRBJ1-5	CASSFRGREPQHF	TGTGCCAGCAGTTTCAGGGGGCGGGAGCCCCAGCATTTT
-	-	TRBV7-9	TRBJ1-5	CASSLIGDSNQPQHF	TGTGCCAGCAGCTTAATTGGGGATAGCAATCAGCCCCAGCATTTT
-	-	TRBV9	TRBJ1-1	CAEPAEGGVGKNTEAFF	TGTGCCGAACCCGCCGAGGGTGGGGTGGGCAAGAACACTGAAGCTTTCTTT
-	-	TRBV19	TRBJ2-7	CASSTMTESYEQYF	TGTGCCAGTAGTACAATGACCGAGTCCTACGAGCAGTACTTC